Following are 18 T cell receptor beta chains from one sample sequenced in a study of siplizumab effects on memory and regulatory T cells. Some clones are missing from TCRdb's copy, which holds only in-frame ones; the method was immunoSEQ multiplex PCR. The sample carries approximately 100,000 clones, roughly 94% recorded once. Sequencing input: non-Treg CD4+ T cells sorted from blood. The receptors were sampled from a human donor in good health.

This clone was detected a few times. The gene calls are TRBV5-1 and TRBJ2-7; 14 bases map to TRBD2. This CDR3 region has 15 residues. V lost 4 bases to trimming and J lost 2 bases; unmatched junction nucleotides: 2. CDR1 and CDR2 (germline): SGHRS, YFSETQ. The DNA for the CDR3 is TGCGCCAGCAGCCCGGGACTAGCGGGAGCCTACGAGCAGTACTTC. Amino acid sequence: CASSPGLAGAYEQYF.

This clone was recorded a few times. The chain has TRBV28 and TRBJ1-5; tentative D call: TRBD1 (6 bases). Germline assignment: CDR1 MDHEN and CDR2 SYDVKM. The V end lost 5 bases, the J end lost 6 bases, and 14 bases lay between the germline ends. There are 14 residues in the CDR3. The CDR3 DNA reads as TGTGCCAGCAGTCGGTACGGGGGGCCTCAGCCCCAGCATTTT. This codes for CASSRYGGPQPQHF.

The CDR3 DNA is TGTGCCAGCTCACCACCGGTATTAGCGGGAGGGCCGAGTGAGCAGTTCTTC. Its translation is CASSPPVLAGGPSEQFF. The chain uses TRBV18 and TRBJ2-1, with 11 nucleotides matching TRBD2. CDR3 length equals 17 residues. J lost 9 bases, V lost 0 bases, and 10 bases had no gene match. Germline CDR1 KGHSH, CDR2 LQKENI.

J is TRBJ1-4 and V is TRBV5-1; D is possibly TRBD1 (6 bases). The germline gives CDR1 SGHRS, CDR2 YFSETQ. Trimming cost V 5 bases and J 4 bases, with 15 bases left between them. The length of the CDR3 is 15 residues. The CDR3 coding sequence is TGCGCCAGCAGTACTCAACAGGGAAATAATGAAAAACTGTTTTTT. It codes for CASSTQQGNNEKLFF.

With respect to this clone: Other DNA sequences in the sample encode the same CDR3. The V and J genes are TRBV28 and TRBJ2-6; no clear D gene. The CDR3 is made up of 13 amino acids. V gave up 7 bases and J gave up 0 bases, with 4 bases separating them. CDR1 and CDR2 (germline): MDHEN, SYDVKM. CDR3: CASTGSGANVLTF. CDR3 DNA sequence: TGTGCCAGCACCGGCTCTGGGGCCAACGTCCTGACTTTC.

The chain has TRBV25-1 and TRBJ2-3, with unresolved D. Between the trimmed V and J ends, which lost 1 base and 1 base, there was a span of 12 bases. CDR1 and CDR2 (germline): MGHDK, SYGVNS. CDR3 length: 16 residues. CDR3 sequence: CASSESANRGTDTQYF. CDR3 DNA: TGTGCCAGCAGTGAATCGGCGAATAGAGGCACAGATACGCAGTATTTT.

The rearrangement uses TRBV5-1 and TRBJ2-1; 11 bases fit TRBD2. Germline values: CDR1 SGHRS, CDR2 YFSETQ. This CDR3 comprises 17 residues. J lost 2 bases, V lost 6 bases, and 10 bases had no gene match. This CDR3 reads CASTLPIAGGPYNEQFF. As DNA, the CDR3 is TGCGCCAGCACCCTCCCCATAGCGGGAGGGCCCTACAATGAGCAGTTCTTC.

The chain couples TRBV9 to TRBJ2-5; TRBD2 agrees at 8 bases. The CDR3 sequence is 15 residues long. After removal of 3 bases from V and 5 bases from J, the junction contained 9 bases not matched to a gene. The V gene's germline CDR1 is SGDLS and CDR2 YYNGEE. The CDR3 region has the DNA TGTGCCAGCAGCGCAGTACGGGAGGGCCTTGAGACCCAGTACTTC. Its translation: CASSAVREGLETQYF.

The V gene is TRBV29-1, the J gene TRBJ1-3; no clear D gene. The CDR3 loop spans 15 amino acids. CDR1 and CDR2 (germline): SQVTM, ANQGSEA. V was cut by 2 bases and J by 0 bases, with 11 bases left in between. The CDR3 DNA sequence: TGCAGCGTTGAAAGGCGGCAGAACTCTGGAAACACCATATATTTT. It is translated as CSVERRQNSGNTIYF. The full variable domain, completed using reference TRBV29-1 and TRBJ1-3, is SAVISQKPSRDICQRGTSLTIQCQVDSQVTMMFWYRQQPGQSLTLIATANQGSEATYESGFVIDKFPISRPNLTFSTLTVSNMSPEDSSIYLCSVERRQNSGNTIYFGEGSWLTVV.

The chain couples TRBV4-1 to TRBJ2-7, with 13 bases fitting TRBD2. Trimming took 10 bases from V and 5 from J; bases not matched to a gene: 8. The CDR3 consists of 14 residues. The germline V gene has CDR1 MGHRA and CDR2 YSYEKL. As DNA, the CDR3 is TGCGCCACTACGGGACTAGCGGGATTTGACGAGCAGTACTTC. Its translation is CATTGLAGFDEQYF.

For this clone: The junction departs from germline at one end; a sequencing error may be responsible. The V and J genes are TRBV9 and TRBJ2-5, with D perhaps assigned TRBD1 or TRBD2 (5 bases each). CDR3 size: 12 residues. Germline assignment: CDR1 SGDLS and CDR2 YYNGEE. The CDR3 DNA follows: TGCGCCGGGGCTTGGCGTCTCATGACCCAGTACTTC. Protein product: CAGAWRLMTQYF.

V and J are TRBV19 and TRBJ2-7; no definite D call. This CDR3 is 15 amino acids long. The germline V gene has CDR1 LNHDA and CDR2 SQIVND (reference sequence). Trimming pared 1 base from V and 2 bases from J, leaving 12 bases between. DNA for the CDR3: TGTGCCAGTAGTATAGGCGCGGAATCTCCCTACGAGCAGTACTTC. Amino acid sequence: CASSIGAESPYEQYF.

This chain links TRBV7-4 with TRBJ2-5; D possibly corresponds to TRBD2 (5 bases). Germline CDR1 is SGHVT and CDR2 is SQSDAQ. The CDR3 extends over 16 amino acids. V shed 3 bases and J shed 5 bases, with 19 bases lying between them. The CDR3 reads CASSLIGIPTGETQYF. The CDR3 nucleotides are TGTGCCAGCAGCTTGATCGGGATCCCGACCGGGGAGACCCAGTACTTC.

CDR3 region: CASSSGSGEQYF. Here the CDR3 DNA reads TGTGCCAGTTCAAGCGGGAGCGGAGAGCAGTACTTC. The chain is built from TRBV6-4 and TRBJ2-7, with 8 bases that match TRBD2. The CDR3 is made up of 12 amino acids. Germline lookup yields CDR1 MRHNA and CDR2 SNTAGT. V was clipped by 9 bases and J by 7 bases; unmatched bases: 8.

The rearrangement links TRBV28 to TRBJ2-7; D call uncertain. V gave up 3 bases and J gave up 5 bases, with 5 bases separating them. CDR3 size: 11 residues. Germline V CDR1 and CDR2: MDHEN, SYDVKM. CDR3 coding DNA: TGTGCCAGCAGTTTCGTCCACGAGCAGTACTTC. This codes for CASSFVHEQYF.

The chain uses TRBV14 and TRBJ2-7; D remains unclear. Looked up from germline, CDR1 is SGHDN and CDR2 is FVKESK. Trimming cost V 0 bases and J 5 bases, with 14 bases left between them. The CDR3 consists of 15 residues. The CDR3 is CASSQDRLGGDEQYF. CDR3 in DNA: TGTGCCAGCAGCCAAGACCGGCTGGGTGGCGACGAGCAGTACTTC.

The chain links TRBV5-1 to TRBJ2-6; possibly TRBD2 for D (6 bases). V was pared by 10 bases and J by 2 bases, with 16 bases between. The V gene's germline CDR1 is SGHRS and CDR2 YFSETQ. CDR3 size: 15 residues. CDR3 sequence: CAVTGGITGANVLTF. In DNA, the CDR3 is TGCGCCGTAACCGGGGGTATCACTGGGGCCAACGTCCTGACTTTC.

The CDR3: CASATLQAGGEKLFF. The CDR3 DNA is TGTGCCAGTGCAACCCTACAGGCAGGAGGAGAAAAACTGTTTTTT. V gene TRBV19 combines with J gene TRBJ1-4; TRBD1 might be the D (5 bases). V dropped 8 bases and J dropped 8 bases, with 21 bases sitting between them. Germline V gene sequence: CDR1 LNHDA, CDR2 SQIVND (reference sequence). The CDR3 sequence is 15 residues long.